These 8 T cell receptor beta chains came from one sample sequenced in a study of CD8 T cells in Susac syndrome. About 0.45 to 1 ug RNA was reverse transcribed with random hexamers. TCRdb reprocessed the immunoSEQ multiplex PCR reads via MiXCR and lists one record per CDR3 protein. This sample has approximately 120,000 distinct CDR3 sequences, with around 94% found just once. The sequenced sample was CD4+ T cells from PBMCs. The receptors originated from a human donor in good health.

The CDR3 DNA is TGTGCCAGCAGCTCGACAGGGCACGGAGACGAGCAGTACTTC. Encoded protein: CASSSTGHGDEQYF. This chain connects TRBV9 to TRBJ2-7; 7 nucleotides align to TRBD1. Losses at the gene ends were 4 bases for V and 5 bases for J; bases not matched to a gene: 9. The CDR3 has 14 residues. CDR1 is SGDLS and CDR2 is YYNGEE in the germline V gene.

This chain links TRBV5-6 with TRBJ1-2; no clear D. Germline values: CDR1 SGHDT, CDR2 YYEEEE. There are 14 residues in the CDR3. Trimming left V 2 bases short and J 3 bases short, with 11 bases between. CDR3 nucleotide sequence: TGTGCCAGCAGCTTAGGCCGTACCCACTATGGCTACACCTTC. Residues: CASSLGRTHYGYTF.

CDR3 in DNA: TGCAGCGTTGAATCCCCGAGGGGGGTGGGGCAGTATTTT. Amino acids: CSVESPRGVGQYF. The J gene is TRBJ2-3, the V gene TRBV29-1, with D perhaps being TRBD1 or TRBD2 (6 bases each). This CDR3 is built from 13 residues. Per germline, CDR1 SQVTM and CDR2 ANQGSEA. V lost 2 bases and J lost 11, with 17 bases in between.

The CDR3 region has the DNA TGTGCCTGGAGTGTACGCTTTGGCCTTTACGAGCAGTACTTC. Translated: CAWSVRFGLYEQYF. V usage is TRBV30 and J usage is TRBJ2-7; D gene uncertain. Germline CDR1 reads GTSNPN; CDR2 reads SVGIG (reference sequence). Trimming cost V 0 bases and J 4 bases, with 13 bases left between them. The CDR3 is 14 amino acids.

The CDR3 sequence: CASSLALWEQYF. The CDR3 DNA follows: TGTGCCAGCAGTTTGGCCCTCTGGGAGCAGTACTTC. V and J are TRBV28 and TRBJ2-7; the D is unclear. The V gene's germline CDR1 is MDHEN and CDR2 SYDVKM. The CDR3 length is 12 residues. V was cut by 3 bases and J by 7 bases, with 10 bases left in between.

This clonotype turned up a few times. The chain is built from TRBV3-1 and TRBJ1-5; D ambiguous. V was shortened by 1 base and J by 2 bases, with 6 bases between the two germline ends. CDR3 length: 14 residues. Germline V CDR1 and CDR2: LGHDT, YNNKEL (reference sequence). The CDR3 nucleotides are TGTGCCAGCAGCCAAGCGGGAGGCAATCAGCCCCAGCATTTT. Its protein is CASSQAGGNQPQHF.

This sequence joins TRBV5-1 and TRBJ2-5; 7 bases are shared with TRBD2. This CDR3 contains 14 residues. V shed 5 bases, J shed 4 bases, and the junction held 8 bases outside the gene matches. Per the germline V gene, CDR1 is SGHRS and CDR2 is YFSETQ. CDR3 amino acids: CASSPGLPRETQYF. The CDR3 DNA sequence: TGCGCCAGCAGTCCGGGACTACCAAGAGAGACCCAGTACTTC.

DNA for the CDR3: TGTGCCAGCAGCCAAAGACCGATTCTAGCGGGAGGGGACGAGCAGTACTTC. This gives the protein CASSQRPILAGGDEQYF. The chain carries TRBV7-2 and TRBJ2-7; 12 bases are shared with TRBD2. The CDR3 sequence is 17 residues long. V dropped 5 bases and J dropped 5; count of bases not matched to a gene: 13. Per germline, CDR1 SGHTA and CDR2 FQGNSA.